This T cell receptor (beta chain) is from a study of T cells after yellow fever vaccination. Study-wide findings and caveats: Once the booster was given, most primary-vaccination clones reappeared, at approximately 97% for CD4 and more than 85% for CD8.

On this clonotype itself: Its antigen remains unidentified.

TCRdb used MiXCR to reprocess the 5' RACE reads, holding one entry per CDR3 protein. Here the sample spans roughly 340,000 distinct CDR3 sequences, 3% to 4.5% being singletons. Germline V gene lookup returns CDR1 LGHNA and CDR2 YSLEER. CDR3 length: 18 amino acids. J was trimmed by 4 bases and V by 1 base; bases with no gene match: 11. This receptor was identified in a man younger than 35 who received the YFV17D yellow fever vaccine. This rearrangement joins TRBV4-3 to TRBJ2-3, with 10 bases fitting TRBD2. The sample in question was PBMCs, obtained 5 days after the yellow fever booster vaccination. CDR3 region: CASSQGSLAGGVADTQYF. Here the CDR3 DNA reads TGCGCCAGCAGCCAAGGGTCCTTAGCGGGGGGCGTTGCAGATACGCAGTATTTT.